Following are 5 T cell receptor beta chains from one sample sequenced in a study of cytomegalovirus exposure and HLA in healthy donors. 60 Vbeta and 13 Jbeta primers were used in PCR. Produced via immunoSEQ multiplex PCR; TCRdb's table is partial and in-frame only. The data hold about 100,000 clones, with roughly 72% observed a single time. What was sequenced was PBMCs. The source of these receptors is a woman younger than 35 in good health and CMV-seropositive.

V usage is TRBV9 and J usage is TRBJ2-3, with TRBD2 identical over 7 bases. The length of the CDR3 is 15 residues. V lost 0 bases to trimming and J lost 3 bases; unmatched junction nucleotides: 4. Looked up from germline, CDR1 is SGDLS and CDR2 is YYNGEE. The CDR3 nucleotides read TGTGCCAGCAGCGTAGACGGGAGGAAGACAGATACGCAGTATTTT. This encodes CASSVDGRKTDTQYF.

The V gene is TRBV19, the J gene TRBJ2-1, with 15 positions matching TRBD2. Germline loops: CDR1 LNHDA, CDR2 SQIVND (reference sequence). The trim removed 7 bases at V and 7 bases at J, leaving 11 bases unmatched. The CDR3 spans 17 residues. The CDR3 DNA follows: TGTGCCAGTACCCAGAGGACTAGCGGGAGGGCCGGGAATGAGCAGTTCTTC. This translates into CASTQRTSGRAGNEQFF.

CDR3 amino acids: CASRVPLHRGPGNQPQHF. CDR3 sequence (DNA): TGTGCCAGCAGAGTTCCCCTTCACAGGGGGCCCGGCAATCAGCCCCAGCATTTT. This chain links TRBV28 with TRBJ1-5; TRBD1 aligns across 9 bases. In germline, CDR1 is MDHEN, CDR2 SYDVKM. The junction had 14 bases not matched to a gene; V was cut back by 6 bases and J by 2 bases. CDR3 length: 18 residues. The full variable domain, its missing parts supplied by reference TRBV28 and TRBJ1-5, is DVKVTQSSRYLVKRTGEKVFLECVQDMDHENMFWYRQDPGLGLRLIYFSYDVKMKEKGDIPEGYSVSREKKERFSLILESASTNQTSMYLCASRVPLHRGPGNQPQHFGDGTRLSIL.

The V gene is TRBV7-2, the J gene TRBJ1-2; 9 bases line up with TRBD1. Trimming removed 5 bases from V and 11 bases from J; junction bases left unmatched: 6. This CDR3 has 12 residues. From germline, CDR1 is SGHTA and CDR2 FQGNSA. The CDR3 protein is CASSDRGGVYTF. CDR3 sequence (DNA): TGTGCCAGCAGCGACAGGGGGGGGGTATACACCTTC.

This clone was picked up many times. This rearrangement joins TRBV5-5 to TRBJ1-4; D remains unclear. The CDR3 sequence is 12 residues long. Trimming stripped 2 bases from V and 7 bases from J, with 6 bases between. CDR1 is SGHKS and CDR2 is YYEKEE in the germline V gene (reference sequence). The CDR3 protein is CASSFGFEKLFF. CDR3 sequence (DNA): TGTGCCAGCAGCTTCGGGTTTGAAAAACTGTTTTTT.